This T cell receptor (beta chain) was sequenced for a study of T cells after yellow fever vaccination (dated by TCRdb to between 2018 and 2021). Some background on the complete study: Libraries from fractions with low cell numbers were prepared with the SMART-Seq v4 Ultra Low Input RNA kit. Two healthy male donors made up the cohort, one aged 18 to 29 years and the other aged 30 to 39 years. To track T-cell clones before and after primary and booster YFV17D yellow fever vaccination, bulk TCR alpha and beta repertoires were sequenced longitudinally. Blood was collected at multiple timepoints before and after primary and secondary immunization, and bulk PBMC replicates and cell subsets were isolated.

The treatment or condition label, as the study defines it: live attenuated yellow fever vaccine strain. At each blood-draw timepoint, two biological replicates of bulk PBMCs were collected. PBMCs were isolated from peripheral blood using a standard Ficoll-Paque protocol. TriZol was used to extract RNA from bulk PBMCs, CD4 and CD8 fractions, and dextramer-positive and dextramer-negative fractions. Results the study describes overall, beyond this receptor: The study included only a couple of donors, which limits how far the findings can be generalized. The secondary T-cell response was weaker than the primary response but faster, peaking on day 5 instead of day 15. A small share of clonotypes was detected in both CD4 and CD8 compartments, with the overlap likely arising from convergent recombination. After the booster, most of the clones that had expanded following primary vaccination were detected again (almost 98% of CD4 and 88% of CD8), which suggests that memory was broadly maintained. Because abundant contaminating clonotypes from the bulk population could be contained in FACS-sorted repertoires, computational filtering was required.

TCR cDNA was synthesized by 5'RACE template switching, which introduced a universal primer site and unique molecular identifiers. cDNA synthesis was primed from both the TCR alpha and TCR beta constant segments. Library amplification used two PCR steps, and the second PCR step added sample barcodes and sequencing adapters. Sequencing of libraries was done on Illumina HiSeq 2500 (2x100 bp) or NovaSeq (2x150 bp). Per the authors' processing: Demultiplexing of reads and collapsing into UMI consensus sequences were performed with MIGEC, and V(D)J alignment was carried out with MiXCR. Vaccine-responding clonotypes were identified with edgeR using replicate PBMC samples, with FDR below 0.01 and a log2 fold change above 5 up to day 15 being required. Each bulk clonotype received a CD4 or CD8 identity based on whether the sequenced CD4 or CD8 repertoire contained that clonotype at higher abundance. TCRdb cleaned the public reads at Q25 with fastp, built clones with MiXCR and kept in-frame beta chains. All rows with the same CDR3 protein become a single entry with the most common DNA and genes. TCRdb, rather than the study authors, made the V and J calls. The sample table records hundreds of thousands of distinct CDR3 sequences; 6% to 8% of these occur just once. The ten top clones hold approximately 16% of the sample.

V drops 3 bases and J drops 4 bases, leaving 21 bases in between. Its CDR3 holds 17 amino acids, cysteine through phenylalanine. Just CDR3 DNA is preserved here, 51 bases in frame from base 1. Looking up the germline V gene (reference sequence) yields CDR1 SEHNR and CDR2 FQNEAQ. This clonotype was seen a few times. Which antigen it targets is not known. One base away there is no much larger clone; base qualities are not given. This specimen was PBMCs, taken 5 days after the yellow fever booster vaccination. The receptor was isolated from a man younger than 40 who received the YFV17D yellow fever vaccine. Recombination connected TRBV7-9 to TRBJ2-5; the D gene may be TRBD1 or TRBD2, since each aligns over 5 bases. The DNA reads as follows: TGTGCCAGCAGCTTGGGGGTCGGACGGTGGGTCGGAGAGACCCAGTACTTC. It codes for CASSLGVGRWVGETQYF.